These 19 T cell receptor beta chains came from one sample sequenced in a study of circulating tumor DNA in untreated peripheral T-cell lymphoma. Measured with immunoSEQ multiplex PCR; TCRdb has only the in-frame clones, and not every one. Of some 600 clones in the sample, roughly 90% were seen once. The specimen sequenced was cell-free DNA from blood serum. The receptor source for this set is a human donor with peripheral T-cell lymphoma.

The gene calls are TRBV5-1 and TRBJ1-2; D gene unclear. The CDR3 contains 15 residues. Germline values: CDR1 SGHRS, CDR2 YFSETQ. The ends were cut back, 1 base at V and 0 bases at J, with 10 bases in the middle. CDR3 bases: TGCGCCAGCAGCTTGCGTGACACACCTAACTATGGCTACACCTTC. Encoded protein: CASSLRDTPNYGYTF.

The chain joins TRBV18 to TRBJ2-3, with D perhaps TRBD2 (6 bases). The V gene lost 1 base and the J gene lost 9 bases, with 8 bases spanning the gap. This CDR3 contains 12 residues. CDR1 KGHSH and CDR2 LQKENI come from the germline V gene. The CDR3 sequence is CASSPLAATQYF. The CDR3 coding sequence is TGTGCCAGCTCACCACTAGCGGCAACGCAGTATTTT.

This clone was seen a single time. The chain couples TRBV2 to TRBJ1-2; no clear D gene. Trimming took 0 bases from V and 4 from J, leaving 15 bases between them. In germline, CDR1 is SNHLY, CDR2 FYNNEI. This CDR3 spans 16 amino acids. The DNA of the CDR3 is TGTGCCAGCAGTGAAGCTGTAGAGGGAGGTCGCTATGGCTACACCTTC. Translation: CASSEAVEGGRYGYTF.

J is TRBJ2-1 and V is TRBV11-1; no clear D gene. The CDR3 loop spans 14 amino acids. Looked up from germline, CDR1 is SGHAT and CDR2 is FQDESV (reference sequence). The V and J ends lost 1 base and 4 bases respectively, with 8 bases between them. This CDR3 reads CASSLDQVYNEQFF. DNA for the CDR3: TGTGCCAGCAGCTTAGACCAGGTTTACAATGAGCAGTTCTTC.

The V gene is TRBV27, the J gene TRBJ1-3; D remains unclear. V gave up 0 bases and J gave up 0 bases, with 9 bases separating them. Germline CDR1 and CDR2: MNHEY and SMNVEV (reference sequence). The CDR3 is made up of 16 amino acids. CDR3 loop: CASSLSRQLSGNTIYF. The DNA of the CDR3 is TGTGCCAGCAGTTTATCGAGGCAGCTCTCTGGAAACACCATATATTTT.

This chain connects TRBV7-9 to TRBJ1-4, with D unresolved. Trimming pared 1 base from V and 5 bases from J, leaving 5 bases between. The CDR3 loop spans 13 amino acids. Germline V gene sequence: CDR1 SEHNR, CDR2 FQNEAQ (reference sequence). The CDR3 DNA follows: TGTGCCAGCAGCTTAGTCGGGAATGAAAAACTGTTTTTT. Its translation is CASSLVGNEKLFF.

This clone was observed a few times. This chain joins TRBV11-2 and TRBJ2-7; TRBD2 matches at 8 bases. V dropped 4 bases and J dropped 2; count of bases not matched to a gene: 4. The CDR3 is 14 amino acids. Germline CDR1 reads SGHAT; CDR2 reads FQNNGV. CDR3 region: CASSSGTSAYEQYF. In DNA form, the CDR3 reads TGTGCCAGCAGCTCAGGGACTAGTGCCTACGAGCAGTACTTC.

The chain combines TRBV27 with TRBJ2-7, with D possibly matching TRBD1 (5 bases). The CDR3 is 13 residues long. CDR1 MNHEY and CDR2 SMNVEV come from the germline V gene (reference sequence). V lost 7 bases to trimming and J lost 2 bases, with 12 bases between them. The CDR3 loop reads CASKRGSTYEQYF. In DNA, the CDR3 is TGTGCCAGCAAAAGGGGATCTACCTACGAGCAGTACTTC.

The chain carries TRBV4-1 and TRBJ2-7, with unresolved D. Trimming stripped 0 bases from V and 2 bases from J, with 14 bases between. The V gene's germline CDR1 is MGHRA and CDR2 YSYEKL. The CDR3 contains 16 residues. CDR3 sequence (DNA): TGCGCCAGCAGCCAAGATTTTAACAACGAGCCCTACGAGCAGTACTTC. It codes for CASSQDFNNEPYEQYF.

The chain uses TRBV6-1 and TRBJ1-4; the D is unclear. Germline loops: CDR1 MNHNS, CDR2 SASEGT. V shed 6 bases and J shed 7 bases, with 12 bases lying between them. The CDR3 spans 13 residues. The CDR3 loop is CASSQDLVEKLFF. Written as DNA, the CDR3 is TGTGCCAGCAGCCAGGACCTCGTTGAAAAACTGTTTTTT.

As DNA, the CDR3 is TGTGCCAGCAGACGGCAGGGTCGGAACTACGAGCAGTACTTC. As protein: CASRRQGRNYEQYF. The J gene is TRBJ2-7, the V gene TRBV27; perhaps TRBD1 as D (5 bases). The CDR3 has 14 residues. Germline V lookup: CDR1 MNHEY, CDR2 SMNVEV (reference sequence). V lost 6 bases, J lost 3 bases, and 15 bases lay in between.

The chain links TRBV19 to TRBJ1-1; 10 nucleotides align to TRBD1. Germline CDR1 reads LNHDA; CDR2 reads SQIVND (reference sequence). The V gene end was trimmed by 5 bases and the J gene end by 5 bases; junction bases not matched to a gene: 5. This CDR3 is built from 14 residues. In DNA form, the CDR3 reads TGTGCCAGTAGTCGACAGGGGGCGAAGACTGAAGCTTTCTTT. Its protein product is CASSRQGAKTEAFF.

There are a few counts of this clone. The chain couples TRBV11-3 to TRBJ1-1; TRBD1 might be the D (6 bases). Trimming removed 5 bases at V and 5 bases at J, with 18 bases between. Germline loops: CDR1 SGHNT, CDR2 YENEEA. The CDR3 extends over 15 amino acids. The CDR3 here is CASSQSGQPGTEAFF. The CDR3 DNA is TGTGCCAGCAGCCAGAGTGGACAGCCTGGGACTGAAGCTTTCTTT.

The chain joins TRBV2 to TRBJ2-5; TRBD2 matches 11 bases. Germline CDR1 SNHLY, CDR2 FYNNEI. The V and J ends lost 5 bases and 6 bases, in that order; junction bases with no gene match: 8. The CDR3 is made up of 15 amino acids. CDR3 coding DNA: TGTGCCAGCAGTCTATTAGCGGGGGGGCCGAAGACCCAGTACTTC. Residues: CASSLLAGGPKTQYF.

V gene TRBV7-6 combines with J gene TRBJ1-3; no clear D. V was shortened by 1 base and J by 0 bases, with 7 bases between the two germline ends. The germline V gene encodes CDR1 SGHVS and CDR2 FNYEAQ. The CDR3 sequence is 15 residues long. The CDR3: CASSLETSSGNTIYF. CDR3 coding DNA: TGTGCCAGCAGCTTAGAAACAAGCTCTGGAAACACCATATATTTT.

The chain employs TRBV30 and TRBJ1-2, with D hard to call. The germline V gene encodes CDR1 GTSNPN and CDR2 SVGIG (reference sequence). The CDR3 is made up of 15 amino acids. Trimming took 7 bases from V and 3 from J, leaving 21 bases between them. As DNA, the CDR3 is TGTGCCTTCCAAACCGCAGTTCCATTTGACTATGGCTACACCTTC. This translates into CAFQTAVPFDYGYTF.

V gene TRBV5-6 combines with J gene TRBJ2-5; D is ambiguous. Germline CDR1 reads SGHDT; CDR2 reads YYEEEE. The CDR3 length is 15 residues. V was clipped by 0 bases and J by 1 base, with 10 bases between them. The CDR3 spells CASSLEYGSQETQYF. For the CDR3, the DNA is TGTGCCAGCAGCTTGGAGTACGGCAGCCAAGAGACCCAGTACTTC.

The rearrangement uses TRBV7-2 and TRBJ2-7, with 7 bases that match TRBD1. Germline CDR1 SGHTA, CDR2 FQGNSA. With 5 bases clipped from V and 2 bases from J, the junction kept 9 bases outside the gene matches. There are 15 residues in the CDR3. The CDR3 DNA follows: TGTGCCAGCAGCCGAGGACAGGCCGAACCCTACGAGCAGTACTTC. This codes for CASSRGQAEPYEQYF.

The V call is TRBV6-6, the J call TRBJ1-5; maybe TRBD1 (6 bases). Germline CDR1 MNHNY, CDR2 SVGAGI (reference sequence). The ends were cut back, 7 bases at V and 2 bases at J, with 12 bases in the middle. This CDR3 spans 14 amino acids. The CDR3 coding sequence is TGTGCCAGCACCTTACAGGGACGCAATCAGCCCCAGCATTTT. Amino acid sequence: CASTLQGRNQPQHF.